Listed below are T cell receptor beta chains from one sample, sequenced in a study of blood T cells in healthy people across ages. From the 5' RACE reads, TCRdb called clonotypes with MiXCR, one entry per CDR3 protein. The table records about 780,000 distinct CDR3 sequences, about 45% of them present only once. The sequenced sample consisted of blood. The origin of the receptors is an elderly man in good health. Each CDR3 is given with its conserved first and last residue. The D gene is left open where the match is weak. The size field is filled for only some rows; it gives once, few, many or a size class.

v_call,clone_size,d_call,j_call,cdr3_nt,cdr3_aa
TRBV4-1,few,TRBD1,TRBJ2-7,TGCGCCAGCAGCCCCCGGGACAGGGGGCTTAACGAGCAGTACTTC,CASSPRDRGLNEQYF
TRBV2,NA,NA,TRBJ2-3,TGTGCCAGCAGCTATTTATGGCGTGGCGGCGGGACCACAGATACGCAGTATTTT,CASSYLWRGGGTTDTQYF
TRBV7-3,NA,NA,TRBJ2-1,TGTGCCAGCAGCTTACATGCCAGGGGCGCGGGTAATGAGCAGTTCTTC,CASSLHARGAGNEQFF
TRBV7-2,few,NA,TRBJ1-2,TGTGCCAGCAGCTTGACCGGTCCGGGCCGGGGCTACACCTTC,CASSLTGPGRGYTF
TRBV7-9,many,NA,TRBJ2-6,TGTGCCAGCAGCTTAGCGGGAGAGGACTCTGGGGCCAACGTCCTGACTTTC,CASSLAGEDSGANVLTF
TRBV29-1,few,TRBD2,TRBJ2-3,TGCAGCGTTCGGACTAGCGGGATCGCAGATACGCAGTATTTT,CSVRTSGIADTQYF
TRBV10-3,few,NA,TRBJ2-1,TGTGCCATCAGTAACCACCCTCTAGACAATGAGCAGTTCTTC,CAISNHPLDNEQFF
TRBV12-3/TRBV12-4,NA,NA,TRBJ2-1,TGTGCCAGCAGGTCAAGCGGCCCCTCCTACAATGAGCAGTTCTTC,CASRSSGPSYNEQFF
TRBV7-2,many,TRBD2,TRBJ2-3,TGTGCCAGCCTACGGACTAGCGAACGCACAGATACGCAGTATTTT,CASLRTSERTDTQYF
TRBV20-1,few,TRBD1,TRBJ2-7,TGCAGTGCTCACTCTGGGACAGTCGAGCAGTACTTC,CSAHSGTVEQYF
TRBV24-1,few,TRBD2,TRBJ2-5,TGTGCCACCAGTGATTTAGGCTCGGGAGGAACCTTACAAGAGACCCAGTACTTC,CATSDLGSGGTLQETQYF
TRBV7-2,NA,TRBD1,TRBJ1-6,TGTGCCAGCAGCCGGACAGGGCCTAATTCACCCCTCCACTTT,CASSRTGPNSPLHF
TRBV7-3,few,NA,TRBJ1-4,TGTGCCAGCAGCCTACAGGGAGGTAGAAATGAAAAACTGTTTTTT,CASSLQGGRNEKLFF
TRBV20-1,NA,TRBD2,TRBJ2-1,TGCAGTGCTAGGCGGCTAGCGGGGGGCAGCTCCTACAATGAGCAGTTCTTC,CSARRLAGGSSYNEQFF
TRBV12-3/TRBV12-4,NA,TRBD2,TRBJ2-7,TGTGCCAGCAGCCTACGCCGGCGAAGCGGGAGCTCCTACGAGCAGTACTTC,CASSLRRRSGSSYEQYF
TRBV28,many,NA,TRBJ2-7,TGTGCCAGCAGTTTTGACTACGAGCAGTACTTC,CASSFDYEQYF
TRBV4-2,NA,TRBD2,TRBJ2-7,TGTGCCTGCAGCCAAGGACTAGCGGGAGACCGGGAGCAGTACTTC,CACSQGLAGDREQYF
TRBV15,NA,NA,TRBJ2-7,TGTGCCACCAGCAGAGACAGGGATGGCGAGCAGTACTTC,CATSRDRDGEQYF
TRBV20-1,few,TRBD1,TRBJ2-1,TGCAGTGCTAGGTGGGACAGATCCTACAATGAGCAGTTCTTC,CSARWDRSYNEQFF
TRBV20-1,NA,NA,TRBJ2-7,TGCAGTGCCCCGAACCGCAGCTCCTACGAGCAGTACTTC,CSAPNRSSYEQYF
TRBV10-3,NA,TRBD1,TRBJ2-7,TGTGCCACTCGTAGGGACACAGGGGGCTCCTACGAGCAGTACTTC,CATRRDTGGSYEQYF
TRBV29-1,few,NA,TRBJ2-3,TGCAGCGTTGAGGGTAGGTTTGAAGATACGCAGTATTTT,CSVEGRFEDTQYF
TRBV5-1,NA,TRBD2,TRBJ2-7,TGCGCCAGCAGCTCAAAAGCGGGAGGGTCCTACGAGCAGTACTTC,CASSSKAGGSYEQYF
TRBV5-1,NA,NA,TRBJ1-2,TGCGCCAGCAGCTCCAAGACTCTGGCGGGCTACACCTTC,CASSSKTLAGYTF
TRBV3-1,NA,NA,TRBJ1-2,TGTGCCAGCAGCCAAGCAGCCAACTATGGCTACACCTTC,CASSQAANYGYTF
TRBV29-1,NA,NA,TRBJ2-7,TGCAGTGGAACCCAGGGGTATGGCTACGAGCAGTACTTC,CSGTQGYGYEQYF
TRBV20-1,many,NA,TRBJ2-7,TGCAGTGCGACTCCCGAGGAGGCCTACGAGCAGTACTTC,CSATPEEAYEQYF
TRBV7-9,few,TRBD2,TRBJ2-3,TGTGCCAGCAGCGGGACTAGCAGCTCTAGCACAGATACGCAGTATTTT,CASSGTSSSSTDTQYF
TRBV20-1,few,TRBD2,TRBJ2-5,TGCAGTGTCGGGACTAGCGGTGGGGTGGGGGAGACCCAGTACTTC,CSVGTSGGVGETQYF
TRBV20-1,many,TRBD2,TRBJ2-1,TGCAGTGCAGAATCTAGCGGGAGTAACAATGAGCAGTTCTTC,CSAESSGSNNEQFF
TRBV6-2/TRBV6-3,few,NA,TRBJ2-7,TGTGCCAGCAGGGGACAAACAAATACCTACGAGCAGTACTTC,CASRGQTNTYEQYF
TRBV7-2,NA,NA,TRBJ2-5,TGTGCCAGCAGCCCCCAGCCGGGCCATGGGGAGACCCAGTACTTC,CASSPQPGHGETQYF
TRBV11-2,NA,NA,TRBJ2-7,TGTGCCAGCAGCTTACAGGGCTTCTCCTACAATGAGCAGTACTTC,CASSLQGFSYNEQYF
TRBV20-1,few,TRBD1,TRBJ2-7,TGCAGTGCTAGTGCCCCCGGACAGGGGTCCTACGAGCAGTACTTC,CSASAPGQGSYEQYF
TRBV15,NA,TRBD1,TRBJ2-1,TGTGCCACCAGCAGCCGTCACAGGGGACCGTACAATGAGCAGTTCTTC,CATSSRHRGPYNEQFF
TRBV5-1,few,TRBD1,TRBJ1-5,TGCGCCAGCAGCGAGTCGGACAGGGCTAATCAGCCCCAGCATTTT,CASSESDRANQPQHF
TRBV20-1,NA,NA,TRBJ1-1,TGCAGTGCTAGAAGGGGTCGGCCGGGGACTGAAGCTTTCTTT,CSARRGRPGTEAFF